The 20 T cell receptor beta chains reported below all come from one sample, sequenced in a study of blood T cells in healthy people across ages. It was with a sample-barcoded 5' primer and a J-beta primer mix that a second PCR of roughly 7 to 12 cycles was run. MiXCR, applied by TCRdb to the 5' RACE reads, yields one record per CDR3 protein. The table lists over a million distinct CDR3 sequences, 45% to 70% of them singletons, with about 6.7% in the top ten. The sequenced material came from blood. These receptor sequences come from a man aged 18 to 29 in good health.

Comment on this clonotype: At one boundary the junction diverges from the germline segment, which might be a read error. This chain connects TRBV3-1 to TRBJ1-2, with D possibly matching TRBD1 (5 bases). This CDR3 is 17 amino acids long. Germline lookup yields CDR1 LGHDT and CDR2 YNNKEL (reference sequence). CDR3: CASSPAFAGNWNYGCTF. The CDR3 DNA is TGTGCCAGCAGCCCGGCATTTGCAGGGAATTGGAACTATGGCTGCACCTTC.

This chain joins TRBV5-6 and TRBJ2-1; no reliable D call. The CDR3 has 14 residues. Germline CDR1 and CDR2: SGHDT and YYEEEE. With 7 bases removed from V and 8 bases from J, the gap between germline ends came to 19 bases. CDR3 in DNA: TGTGCCAGCGGGGATCTGCGACGGCGGTATGAGCAGTTCTTC. It translates to CASGDLRRRYEQFF. The complete variable domain, with remaining parts taken from reference TRBV5-6 and TRBJ2-1, reads DAGVTQSPTHLIKTRGQQVTLRCSPKSGHDTVSWYQQALGQGPQFIFQYYEEEERQRGNFPDRFSGHQFPNYSSELNVNALLLGDSALYLCASGDLRRRYEQFFGPGTRLTVL.

This clonotype appeared a few times. The V gene is TRBV2, the J gene TRBJ2-1; D perhaps matches TRBD2 (5 bases). V lost 7 bases, J lost 5 bases, and 15 bases lay in between. The CDR3 has 14 amino acids. Germline CDR1 is SNHLY and CDR2 is FYNNEI. The CDR3 is CASNGESTNNEQFF. The CDR3 region has the DNA TGTGCCAGCAACGGGGAATCGACAAACAATGAGCAGTTCTTC.

In its sample, this clonotype was seen once. The V call is TRBV20-1, the J call TRBJ2-5; 10 nucleotides line up with TRBD1. After removal of 5 bases from V and 5 bases from J, the junction contained 8 bases not matched to a gene. CDR3 length: 14 residues. Germline CDR1 DFQATT, CDR2 SNEGSKA (reference sequence). The CDR3 loop reads CSAEGTGVGETQYF. For the CDR3, the DNA is TGCAGTGCTGAAGGGACAGGGGTCGGGGAGACCCAGTACTTC.

This clonotype was detected only once. The chain combines TRBV27 with TRBJ2-1, with a possible D match to TRBD1 (5 bases). CDR1 and CDR2 from the germline V gene are MNHEY and SMNVEV (reference sequence). The CDR3 runs to 15 residues. Trimming stripped 1 base from V and 4 bases from J, with 11 bases between. This CDR3 is CASSLFQGTYNEQFF. CDR3 DNA sequence: TGTGCCAGCAGTTTATTCCAGGGAACGTACAATGAGCAGTTCTTC.

This clonotype was detected many times. The rearrangement joins TRBV7-6 to TRBJ1-2; D is ambiguous. V was clipped by 5 bases and J by 4 bases, with 11 bases between them. CDR1 and CDR2 (germline): SGHVS, FNYEAQ. This CDR3 region has 13 residues. CDR3 residues: CASSPAALYGYTF. CDR3 nucleotide sequence: TGTGCCAGCAGCCCCGCAGCCCTCTATGGCTACACCTTC.

The rearrangement joins TRBV12-3 or TRBV12-4 to TRBJ1-5, with D tentatively TRBD1 (5 bases). This CDR3 spans 13 amino acids. Trimming cost V 7 bases and J 5 bases, with 12 bases left between them. CDR3 loop: CASNQGADQPQHF. CDR3 sequence (DNA): TGTGCCAGCAATCAGGGTGCTGATCAGCCCCAGCATTTT.

This clonotype was seen more than once but under ten times. The chain couples TRBV29-1 to TRBJ2-7; D might be TRBD1 (5 bases). Trimming removed 0 bases from V and 7 bases from J, with 13 bases in between. CDR3 length: 13 residues. Germline CDR1 and CDR2: SQVTM and ANQGSEA. The CDR3 spells CSVEDYGAGEQYF. The CDR3 DNA follows: TGCAGCGTTGAAGATTATGGGGCAGGGGAGCAGTACTTC.

The chain employs TRBV4-1 and TRBJ1-6, with TRBD1 matching 7 bases. Germline-derived CDR1 and CDR2 are MGHRA and YSYEKL. The CDR3 sequence is 17 residues long. J gave up 9 bases and V 1 base, and 12 bases lay outside the gene matches. The CDR3 nucleotides read TGCGCCAGCAGCCAAGGGAGGGGGCGAGGGATACCTTCACCCCTCCACTTT. Amino acids: CASSQGRGRGIPSPLHF.

This chain connects TRBV4-1 to TRBJ1-3, with 10 bases matching TRBD1. The CDR3 extends over 14 amino acids. The V segment lost 4 bases and the J segment 9 bases; nucleotides outside the gene matches: 6. Germline CDR1 MGHRA, CDR2 YSYEKL. CDR3 amino acids: CASSLGTGEVTIYF. The CDR3 nucleotides read TGCGCCAGCAGCCTTGGGACAGGGGAGGTCACCATATATTTT.

J is TRBJ1-2 and V is TRBV9; 7 bases line up with TRBD1. The CDR3 totals 15 residues. The trim removed 0 bases at V and 0 bases at J, leaving 2 bases unmatched. CDR1 and CDR2 (germline): SGDLS, YYNGEE. The CDR3 loop reads CASSVGGQTNYGYTF. The CDR3 DNA reads TGTGCCAGCAGCGTAGGGGGACAGACTAACTATGGCTACACCTTC.

V usage is TRBV3-1 and J usage is TRBJ1-5, with TRBD1 matching over 8 bases. CDR3 length: 14 amino acids. After removal of 4 bases from V and 5 bases from J, the junction contained 4 bases not matched to a gene. Germline assignment: CDR1 LGHDT and CDR2 YNNKEL (reference sequence). The CDR3 reads CASSPQGADQPQHF. CDR3 DNA: TGTGCCAGCAGCCCCCAGGGGGCTGATCAGCCCCAGCATTTT.

The CDR3 DNA reads TGCAGCGCCGAAAGCGGGAGGGCCGACGAGCAGTACTTC. Its protein product is CSAESGRADEQYF. The V gene is TRBV29-1, the J gene TRBJ2-7, with 10 bases that match TRBD2. With 7 bases clipped from V and 5 bases from J, the junction kept 8 bases outside the gene matches. The CDR3 runs to 13 residues. Germline CDR1 is SQVTM and CDR2 is ANQGSEA.

This clonotype was observed a handful of times. This chain uses TRBV2 with TRBJ1-1; 8 bases line up with TRBD1. After removal of 3 bases from V and 6 bases from J, the junction contained 12 bases not matched to a gene. In germline, CDR1 is SNHLY, CDR2 FYNNEI. This CDR3 comprises 16 residues. The CDR3: CASSDAGGQGNPEAFF. DNA for the CDR3: TGTGCCAGCAGTGATGCGGGAGGACAGGGTAATCCTGAAGCTTTCTTT. The whole variable domain, remainder taken from reference TRBV2 and TRBJ1-1, is EPEVTQTPSHQVTQMGQEVILRCVPISNHLYFYWYRQILGQKVEFLVSFYNNEISEKSEIFDDQFSVERPDGSNFTLKIRSTKLEDSAMYFCASSDAGGQGNPEAFFGQGTRLTVV.

The rearrangement joins TRBV5-5 to TRBJ2-7; D unclear. The CDR3 covers 13 residues. V lost 2 bases and J lost 2, with 8 bases in between. CDR1 is SGHKS and CDR2 is YYEKEE in the germline V gene (reference sequence). The CDR3 nucleotides read TGTGCCAGCAGCTTCCGAGACGCCTACGAGCAGTACTTC. Protein product: CASSFRDAYEQYF.

The V call is TRBV4-2, the J call TRBJ1-1; a weak D match, TRBD1 (5 bases). The length of the CDR3 is 17 residues. V lost 3 bases, J lost 0 bases, and 17 bases lay in between. Per the germline V gene, CDR1 is LGHNA and CDR2 is YNFKEQ. CDR3 nucleotide sequence: TGTGCCAGCAGCCATTCCCGGAGTGGGGGAATGAACACTGAAGCTTTCTTT. It translates to CASSHSRSGGMNTEAFF.

This clonotype was picked up a small number of times. The chain carries TRBV29-1 and TRBJ1-5, with a possible D match to TRBD1 (5 bases). The length of the CDR3 is 13 residues. Trimming took off 6 bases at V and 1 base at J, with 10 bases between the two ends. Germline V gives CDR1 SQVTM, CDR2 ANQGSEA. Here the CDR3 reads CSVGTLSNQPQHF. In DNA form, the CDR3 reads TGCAGCGTCGGGACCCTAAGCAATCAGCCCCAGCATTTT.

This clonotype was counted between two and nine times. The chain joins TRBV5-1 to TRBJ2-2, with 12 bases that match TRBD2. Germline V gene lookup returns CDR1 SGHRS and CDR2 YFSETQ. Trimming cost V 3 bases and J 1 base; bases outside gene matches: 4. This CDR3 is 17 amino acids long. Written as DNA, the CDR3 is TGCGCCAGCAGCTCCAGACTAGCGGGGGAGAACACCGGGGAGCTGTTTTTT. This encodes CASSSRLAGENTGELFF.

This chain uses TRBV5-8 with TRBJ1-4, with 12 bases lining up with TRBD1. V shed 1 base, J shed 8 bases, and the junction held 3 bases outside the gene matches. Germline V gene lookup returns CDR1 SGHTS and CDR2 YDEGEE. This CDR3 is 15 amino acids long. The CDR3 DNA is TGTGCCAGCAGCTTGCCGGGACAGGGGGCGGAAAAACTGTTTTTT. This translates into CASSLPGQGAEKLFF.

The J gene is TRBJ2-3, the V gene TRBV4-3; D unresolved. This CDR3 is built from 17 residues. Trimming took off 0 bases at V and 1 base at J, with 14 bases between the two ends. Germline V CDR1 and CDR2: LGHNA, YSLEER. CDR3 in amino acids: CASSQDWAQYGTDTQYF. The CDR3 DNA follows: TGCGCCAGCAGCCAAGATTGGGCGCAGTATGGCACAGATACGCAGTATTTT.